Listed below are T cell receptor beta chains from one sample, sequenced in a study of blood T cell repertoires in COVID-19. Only in-frame clones appear in the TCRdb table, and some are missing; sequencing was by immunoSEQ multiplex PCR. The top ten hold 6% to 7% of the sample, which has around 200,000 clones, 75% to 90% seen once. Sequences were obtained from peripheral blood. These receptors were taken from a woman aged 35 to 49 with acute or convalescent COVID-19. Both conserved end residues are trimmed from each CDR3.

V gene	J gene	CDR3 protein
TRBV11-2	TRBJ1-2	ASSLGAYGAGYT
TRBV28	TRBJ1-3	ASSPNRNTIY
TRBV29-1	TRBJ2-7	SVLARASYEQY
TRBV2	TRBJ2-6	ASRDRQGSGANVLT
TRBV12-3/TRBV12-4	TRBJ2-1	AAGQGGFNEQF
TRBV15	TRBJ1-2	ATSADRGPAGYT
TRBV4-1	TRBJ2-7	ASSHLSSPQQY
TRBV6-6	TRBJ2-1	ASRSSGIPLNEQF
TRBV9	TRBJ2-5	ASRVTGGGETQY
TRBV25-1	TRBJ1-1	ATTGTANTEAF
TRBV3-1/TRBV3-2	TRBJ2-7	ASSHPSYEQY